Below are 17 T cell receptor beta chains sequenced from a single sample in a study of patients and donors after allogeneic stem cell transplantation (dated by TCRdb to 2020 to 2022). The library was prepared using RT-PCR. TCRdb records NextSeq 550 as the sequencer. TCRdb cleaned the public reads at Q25 with fastp, built clones with MiXCR and kept in-frame beta chains. Each CDR3 protein appears once, grouped with its most common genes and DNA. This sample is represented by about 160,000 distinct CDR3 sequences; about 24% of them were singletons. Roughly 26% of the sample is in the top ten clones. Sequencing input: blood, either unsorted or a sorted T cell fraction (not recorded which). These receptors were taken from a human donor who was either an allogeneic HSCT recipient or a stem cell or donor lymphocyte infusion donor (not recorded which). It is not recorded whose cells these are; they may come from a transplant donor.

This clonotype appeared a few times. This chain joins TRBV29-1 and TRBJ2-7; TRBD1 matches at 9 bases. The CDR3 is 14 residues long. V trimming: 5 bases; J trimming: 0 bases; junction bases outside the gene matches: 5. CDR1 is SQVTM, CDR2 ANQGSEA, per germline. Here the CDR3 DNA reads TGCAGCGTTTGGACAGGGGTTAGCTCCTACGAGCAGTACTTC. Its translation is CSVWTGVSSYEQYF.

This chain uses TRBV6-1 with TRBJ1-1; D gene uncertain. Germline loops: CDR1 MNHNS, CDR2 SASEGT. With 2 bases removed from V and 0 bases from J, the gap between germline ends came to 10 bases. The CDR3 spans 15 residues. The CDR3 DNA reads as TGTGCCAGCAGTGAATTACAGTGGGTGAACACTGAAGCTTTCTTT. As protein: CASSELQWVNTEAFF.

CDR3 loop: CASSYDRVYSPLHF. CDR3 bases: TGTGCCAGCAGTTACGACAGGGTGTATTCACCCCTCCACTTT. J is TRBJ1-6 and V is TRBV6-5, with 7 nucleotides matching TRBD1. V lost 2 bases, J lost 8 bases, and 3 bases stayed unmatched. This CDR3 comprises 14 residues. Germline V gene sequence: CDR1 MNHEY, CDR2 SVGAGI.

A note on this clonotype: A read error may account for a junction end that differs from germline. The chain is built from TRBV12-3 or TRBV12-4 and TRBJ2-2; D gene uncertain. The CDR3 is 12 residues long. Written as DNA, the CDR3 is TGTGCCAGCCTTACGAACGCCGGGGAGCTGTTTTTT. It codes for CASLTNAGELFF.

This chain links TRBV20-1 with TRBJ1-3; D is unclear. The CDR3 is 14 residues long. Trimming removed 1 base at V and 0 bases at J, with 7 bases between. The germline V gene has CDR1 DFQATT and CDR2 SNEGSKA (reference sequence). The CDR3 spells CSARGGSSGNTIYF. In DNA, the CDR3 is TGCAGTGCTAGAGGTGGCAGCTCTGGAAACACCATATATTTT.

This clonotype was counted only a few times. This chain links TRBV4-3 with TRBJ1-3; D uncertain. Trimming shortened V by 5 bases and J by 9 bases, and 14 bases separated the two germline ends. This CDR3 region has 13 residues. Germline CDR1 LGHNA, CDR2 YSLEER. This CDR3 reads CASSSTITATIYF. In DNA, the CDR3 is TGCGCCAGCAGCTCTACAATAACAGCCACCATATATTTT.

This clonotype was detected a few times. The chain carries TRBV4-3 and TRBJ2-2; 11 nucleotides line up with TRBD1. CDR1 is LGHNA and CDR2 is YSLEER in the germline V gene. The CDR3 contains 17 residues. Trimming took 4 bases from V and 2 from J; bases not matched to a gene: 6. CDR3 DNA: TGCGCCAGCAGCCCGGGACAGGGGGGAGCCAACACCGGGGAGCTGTTTTTT. This translates into CASSPGQGGANTGELFF.

The CDR3 region is CASSLSTSGGTDTQYF. The CDR3 nucleotides read TGTGCCAGCAGCTTGTCGACTAGCGGGGGCACAGATACGCAGTATTTT. The V call is TRBV7-9, the J call TRBJ2-3, with 11 bases that match TRBD2. With 3 bases clipped from V and 1 base from J, the junction kept 3 bases outside the gene matches. Germline V gives CDR1 SEHNR, CDR2 FQNEAQ (reference sequence). This CDR3 has 16 amino acids.

V is TRBV4-3 and J is TRBJ2-3, with 7 bases identical to TRBD2. V lost 3 bases, J lost 5 bases, and 8 bases stayed unmatched. Germline V lookup: CDR1 LGHNA, CDR2 YSLEER. This CDR3 is built from 15 residues. The CDR3 sequence: CASSQRREYLDTQYF. The CDR3, as DNA: TGCGCCAGCAGCCAGAGGCGGGAGTATTTAGATACGCAGTATTTT.

At least ten counts were recorded for this clonotype. The chain combines TRBV29-1 with TRBJ1-1; D is unresolved. The CDR3 spans 13 residues. Germline assignment: CDR1 SQVTM and CDR2 ANQGSEA. Trimming left V 4 bases short and J 1 base short, with 10 bases between. This chain's CDR3 is CSVARLTNTEAFF. In DNA form, the CDR3 reads TGCAGCGTTGCAAGACTCACGAACACTGAAGCTTTCTTT.

This chain uses TRBV11-1 with TRBJ2-7, with a weak D call TRBD2 (5 bases). This CDR3 is 17 amino acids long. Trimming pared 1 base from V and 3 bases from J, leaving 19 bases between. CDR1 is SGHAT, CDR2 FQDESV, per germline (reference sequence). The CDR3 DNA is TGTGCCAGCAGCTTAGAAAGGAGGCCCTATTCCGACTACGAGCAGTACTTC. This sequence encodes CASSLERRPYSDYEQYF.

The chain carries TRBV14 and TRBJ2-2, with D perhaps given as TRBD1 or TRBD2 (5 bases each). The CDR3 runs to 17 residues. CDR1 is SGHDN and CDR2 is FVKESK in the germline V gene. The V end was cut by 4 bases, the J end by 4 bases, with 19 bases between. Here the CDR3 reads CASSPFAGSSFTGELFF. In DNA, the CDR3 is TGTGCCAGCAGCCCATTCGCAGGGAGTTCCTTCACCGGGGAGCTGTTTTTT.

The chain links TRBV19 to TRBJ1-2, with D unresolved. Trimming left V 4 bases short and J 4 bases short, with 16 bases between. The CDR3 runs 15 residues. Germline CDR1 reads LNHDA; CDR2 reads SQIVND (reference sequence). This chain's CDR3 is CASSNSRGLGYGYTF. The CDR3 DNA reads as TGTGCCAGTAGTAACTCGCGGGGTTTGGGCTATGGCTACACCTTC.

CDR3 coding DNA: TGTGCCACCAGCAGAGATCGCAGGGGGATGAATGAGCAGTTCTTC. Its translation is CATSRDRRGMNEQFF. The chain links TRBV15 to TRBJ2-1; 7 nucleotides agree with TRBD1. Germline CDR1 and CDR2: LNHNV and YYDKDF (reference sequence). The length of the CDR3 is 15 residues. Trimming at V came to 0 bases and at J to 7 bases, leaving 6 bases not matched to a gene.

The genes are TRBV7-9 and TRBJ2-2, with a tentative D call TRBD1 (6 bases). Between the trimmed V and J ends, which lost 6 bases and 3 bases, there was a span of 14 bases. CDR1 SEHNR and CDR2 FQNEAQ come from the germline V gene (reference sequence). The CDR3 is 15 amino acids. For the CDR3, the DNA is TGTGCCAGCAGTTACAGGGACCTGGACACCGGGGAGCTGTTTTTT. Translating it yields CASSYRDLDTGELFF.

This clonotype appeared a few times. The chain uses TRBV25-1 and TRBJ1-2; D is ambiguous. Germline V gene data show CDR1 as MGHDK and CDR2 as SYGVNS. CDR3 length equals 11 residues. V lost 6 bases to trimming and J lost 8 bases, with 10 bases between them. CDR3 loop: CASRGGWGYTF. In DNA form, the CDR3 reads TGTGCCAGCAGGGGAGGTTGGGGCTACACCTTC.

This clonotype was seen a few times. CDR3 in amino acids: CASSTQTEMNTEAFF. DNA of the CDR3: TGTGCCAGTAGTACCCAGACGGAGATGAACACTGAAGCTTTCTTT. The J gene is TRBJ1-1, the V gene TRBV19; D gene ambiguous. V lost 4 bases and J 0 bases, leaving 12 bases between the germline ends. CDR3 length: 15 amino acids. Germline assignment: CDR1 LNHDA and CDR2 SQIVND (reference sequence).